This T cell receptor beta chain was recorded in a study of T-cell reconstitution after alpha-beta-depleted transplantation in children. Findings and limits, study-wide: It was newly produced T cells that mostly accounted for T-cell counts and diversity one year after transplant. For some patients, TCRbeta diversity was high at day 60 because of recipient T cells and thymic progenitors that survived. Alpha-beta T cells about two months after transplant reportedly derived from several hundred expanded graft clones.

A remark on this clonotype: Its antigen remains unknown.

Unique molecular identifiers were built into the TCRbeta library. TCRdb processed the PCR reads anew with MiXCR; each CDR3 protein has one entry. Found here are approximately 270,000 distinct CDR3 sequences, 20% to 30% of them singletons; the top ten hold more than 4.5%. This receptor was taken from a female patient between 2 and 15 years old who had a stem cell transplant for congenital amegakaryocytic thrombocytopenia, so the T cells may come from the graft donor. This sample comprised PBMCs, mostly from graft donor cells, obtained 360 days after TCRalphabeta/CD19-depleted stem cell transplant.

CDR3 sequence: CASSQDHGNNEKLFF. Written as DNA, the CDR3 is TGTGCCAGCAGCCAAGATCACGGAAACAATGAAAAACTGTTTTTT. The chain carries TRBV4-2 and TRBJ1-4; D remains unclear. The germline V gene encodes CDR1 LGHNA and CDR2 YNFKEQ. This CDR3 has 15 amino acids. Trimming cost V 0 bases and J 5 bases, with 10 bases left between them.